What follows are 23 T cell receptor beta chains derived from one specimen sequenced in a study of shared clonotypes between healthy human individuals. Profiled with immunoSEQ multiplex PCR; TCRdb holds only in-frame clones, not every one. The sample lists about 480,000 clones; over 60% were seen once. The sequenced material came from PBMCs. The receptor set was obtained from a woman aged 40-49 years in good health. Some clones in this sample may be carry-over from other donors' samples.

This chain links TRBV11-2 with TRBJ1-4; D unclear. This CDR3 has 18 amino acids. V shed 6 bases and J shed 4 bases, with 24 bases lying between them. Germline CDR1 reads SGHAT; CDR2 reads FQNNGV. CDR3 residues: CASSPGPRTYNRNEKLFF. CDR3 nucleotide sequence: TGTGCCAGCAGTCCCGGGCCAAGGACCTATAACCGTAATGAAAAACTGTTTTTT. Complete variable domain (other parts from reference TRBV11-2 and TRBJ1-4): EAGVAQSPRYKIIEKRQSVAFWCNPISGHATLYWYQQILGQGPKLLIQFQNNGVVDDSQLPKDRFSAERLKGVDSTLKIQPAKLEDSAVYLCASSPGPRTYNRNEKLFFGSGTQLSVL.

This chain connects TRBV19 to TRBJ1-2; D not certain. The V and J ends lost 7 bases and 0 bases respectively, with 21 bases between them. The CDR3 is 17 residues long. CDR1 is LNHDA and CDR2 is SQIVND in the germline V gene (reference sequence). The chain's CDR3 is CASNPLPEQTSNYGYTF. The CDR3 DNA reads as TGTGCCAGTAACCCTTTGCCGGAACAGACCTCTAACTATGGCTACACCTTC.

The genes are TRBV7-8 and TRBJ2-7; 10 bases are a match to TRBD2. The trim removed 1 base at V and 3 bases at J, leaving 6 bases unmatched. The CDR3 totals 16 residues. Germline V gene data show CDR1 as SGHVS and CDR2 as FQNEAQ. CDR3: CASSLVAGLASYEQYF. DNA of the CDR3: TGTGCCAGCAGCTTAGTCGCGGGACTAGCGAGCTACGAGCAGTACTTC.

As for this clone: A much larger clone lies a single base off, so this may be a read error. The chain joins TRBV11-2 to TRBJ1-2, with D maybe TRBD1 (6 bases). The CDR3 consists of 12 residues. Germline CDR1 reads SGHAT; CDR2 reads FQNNGV. CDR3 amino acids: CTSSSLGGGYTF. Here the CDR3 DNA reads TGTACCAGCAGCTCTTTGGGGGGCGGCTACACCTTC.

Details on this clone: Within the sample, other DNA sequences also encode this same CDR3. The chain is built from TRBV4-1 and TRBJ2-7; 15 nucleotides match TRBD2. Germline assignment: CDR1 MGHRA and CDR2 YSYEKL. CDR3 size: 17 residues. V shed 0 bases and J 1 base; nucleotides not matched to a gene: 1. The CDR3 protein is CASSQEGLAGGSYEQYF. CDR3 nucleotide sequence: TGCGCCAGCAGCCAAGAAGGACTAGCGGGAGGGTCCTACGAGCAGTACTTC.

This clone has just one count. This chain links TRBV18 with TRBJ1-2; TRBD1 might be the D (5 bases). Germline V lookup: CDR1 KGHSH, CDR2 LQKENI. V lost 5 bases to trimming and J lost 3 bases, with 13 bases between them. The CDR3 runs 14 residues. CDR3 residues: CASSTLGTDYGYTF. The CDR3 DNA reads as TGTGCCAGCTCAACGTTAGGGACCGACTATGGCTACACCTTC. The entire variable domain, with the rest obtained from reference TRBV18 and TRBJ1-2, is as follows: NAGVMQNPRHLVRRRGQEARLRCSPMKGHSHVYWYRQLPEEGLKFMVYLQKENIIDESGMPKERFSAEFPKEGPSILRIQQVVRGDSAAYFCASSTLGTDYGYTFGSGTRLTVV.

The chain carries TRBV7-8 and TRBJ1-2; no firm D call. The CDR3 runs 14 residues. V was cut by 4 bases and J by 4 bases, with 13 bases left in between. Germline V gene lookup returns CDR1 SGHVS and CDR2 FQNEAQ. The CDR3 DNA reads as TGTGCCAGCAGCTCGTTACGGCAAAGCTATGGCTACACCTTC. Protein sequence: CASSSLRQSYGYTF.

The rearrangement links TRBV6-1 to TRBJ2-3; D assignment may be TRBD1 or TRBD2 (5 bases each). CDR3 length: 15 residues. Trimming pared 4 bases from V and 4 bases from J, leaving 15 bases between. Germline values: CDR1 MNHNS, CDR2 SASEGT. CDR3 residues: CASSVGRGVADTQYF. As DNA, the CDR3 is TGTGCCAGCAGTGTTGGTAGAGGGGTCGCAGATACGCAGTATTTT.

The chain combines TRBV5-1 with TRBJ2-5; possibly TRBD1 for D (5 bases). The V end was cut by 0 bases, the J end by 2 bases, with 14 bases between. Per the germline V gene, CDR1 is SGHRS and CDR2 is YFSETQ. This CDR3 has 16 amino acids. The CDR3 nucleotides are TGCGCCAGCAGCTTGGGGTCAAGGGGATTTCAAGAGACCCAGTACTTC. Amino acid sequence: CASSLGSRGFQETQYF.

This clone was seen more than once but under ten times. The chain combines TRBV27 with TRBJ1-2; weak D call: TRBD1 (6 bases). With 5 bases removed from V and 4 bases from J, the gap between germline ends came to 17 bases. Looked up from germline, CDR1 is MNHEY and CDR2 is SMNVEV (reference sequence). The CDR3 runs 15 residues. The CDR3 loop reads CASSLGSTGFYGYTF. CDR3 nucleotides: TGTGCCAGCAGTCTGGGATCCACAGGGTTCTATGGCTACACCTTC.

This chain connects TRBV9 to TRBJ2-1, with TRBD2 identical over 12 bases. The V gene's germline CDR1 is SGDLS and CDR2 YYNGEE. This CDR3 region has 15 residues. With V trimmed by 0 bases and J by 5 bases, 0 bases remained unmatched. CDR3 bases: TGTGCCAGCAGCGTAGGGACTAGCGGGAACAATGAGCAGTTCTTC. Protein: CASSVGTSGNNEQFF.

V and J are TRBV27 and TRBJ1-1; D uncertain. Germline V gene data show CDR1 as MNHEY and CDR2 as SMNVEV (reference sequence). Trimming took 3 bases from V and 3 from J, leaving 8 bases between them. The CDR3 spans 13 residues. CDR3 sequence reads: CASSFSGDTEAFF. In DNA, the CDR3 is TGTGCCAGCAGTTTCTCCGGTGACACTGAAGCTTTCTTT.

The chain has TRBV6-1 and TRBJ1-3; D is uncertain. CDR1 and CDR2 from the germline V gene are MNHNS and SASEGT. Trimming stripped 3 bases from V and 3 bases from J, with 9 bases between. The CDR3 is 14 amino acids. CDR3 coding DNA: TGTGCCAGCAGTGATAGCATGGTTGGAAACACCATATATTTT. Translated: CASSDSMVGNTIYF.

The chain joins TRBV4-1 to TRBJ2-3; 7 nucleotides align to TRBD2. Unmatched junction bases numbered 13, after V lost 1 base and J lost 6 bases. The CDR3 length is 17 residues. CDR1 is MGHRA and CDR2 is YSYEKL in the germline V gene. CDR3: CASSQVGRERDPDTQYF. In DNA, the CDR3 is TGCGCCAGCAGCCAAGTAGGGCGGGAGCGGGACCCGGATACGCAGTATTTT.

This clone has only one observation. This sample includes further DNA sequences coding for the same CDR3. The V call is TRBV11-3, the J call TRBJ2-7, with TRBD1 identical over 7 bases. With 1 base clipped from V and 6 bases from J, the junction kept 0 bases outside the gene matches. This CDR3 has 12 amino acids. CDR1 is SGHNT and CDR2 is YENEEA in the germline V gene. The chain's CDR3 is CASSLAGGEQYF. CDR3 DNA sequence: TGTGCCAGCAGCTTAGCAGGGGGCGAGCAGTACTTC.

The sample holds one count of this clone. The V and J genes are TRBV7-2 and TRBJ1-6, with TRBD1 matching over 7 bases. Germline V gene sequence: CDR1 SGHTA, CDR2 FQGNSA. The CDR3 consists of 15 residues. The V segment lost 1 base and the J segment 6 bases; nucleotides outside the gene matches: 3. The CDR3 loop is CASSLGSGGNSPLHF. DNA of the CDR3: TGTGCCAGCAGCTTAGGCTCAGGGGGTAATTCACCCCTCCACTTT. Looking up the rest from reference TRBV7-2 and TRBJ1-6 gives the full variable domain: GAGVSQSPSNKVTEKGKDVELRCDPISGHTALYWYRQSLGQGLEFLIYFQGNSAPDKSGLPSDRFSAERTGGSVSTLTIQRTQQEDSAVYLCASSLGSGGNSPLHFGNGTRLTVT.

The rearrangement links TRBV9 to TRBJ2-7; D is possibly TRBD1 or TRBD2 (6 bases each). V lost 2 bases, J lost 6 bases, and 18 bases lay in between. Germline CDR1 and CDR2: SGDLS and YYNGEE. CDR3 size: 15 residues. CDR3 sequence: CASSVGAGLRVEQYF. The CDR3 nucleotides are TGTGCCAGCAGCGTGGGGGCGGGACTGCGCGTCGAGCAGTACTTC.

The gene calls are TRBV19 and TRBJ1-1; D not certain. CDR3 length: 11 amino acids. Germline CDR1 and CDR2: LNHDA and SQIVND (reference sequence). Deletions cut 7 bases from V and 1 base from J, with 4 bases between. CDR3 protein: CASKQNTEAFF. CDR3 in DNA: TGTGCCAGTAAGCAGAACACTGAAGCTTTCTTT.

The J gene is TRBJ1-2, the V gene TRBV19; D not resolved. With 3 bases removed from V and 0 bases from J, the gap between germline ends came to 17 bases. Looked up from germline, CDR1 is LNHDA and CDR2 is SQIVND (reference sequence). This CDR3 is 17 amino acids long. The CDR3 DNA sequence: TGTGCCAGTAGTATTTTATCTGGGCCCGCGCCTAACTATGGCTACACCTTC. As protein: CASSILSGPAPNYGYTF.

The chain combines TRBV5-1 with TRBJ2-7; D is unresolved. V was clipped by 3 bases and J by 0 bases, with 4 bases between them. Germline CDR1 SGHRS, CDR2 YFSETQ. The CDR3 length is 12 residues. The CDR3 reads CASSSGSYEQYF. In nucleotides, the CDR3 is TGCGCCAGCAGCTCCGGCTCCTACGAGCAGTACTTC.

In this sample, this clone turned up once. The chain links TRBV5-5 to TRBJ1-5, with 8 bases lining up with TRBD1. With 4 bases clipped from V and 7 bases from J, the junction kept 10 bases outside the gene matches. The length of the CDR3 is 15 residues. Germline lookup yields CDR1 SGHKS and CDR2 YYEKEE (reference sequence). The CDR3 DNA sequence: TGTGCCAGCAGCCAGGGGGCCCGGGGCGGGCAGCCCCAGCATTTT. Translating it yields CASSQGARGGQPQHF.

CDR3 in DNA: TGCGCCAGCAGCCAGTACGATCCTACTAGTGACTACAATGAGCAGTTCTTC. Encoded protein: CASSQYDPTSDYNEQFF. The chain couples TRBV4-1 to TRBJ2-1; D perhaps matches TRBD2 (5 bases). CDR3 length: 17 residues. V lost 3 bases and J 3 bases, leaving 18 bases between the germline ends. The germline V gene encodes CDR1 MGHRA and CDR2 YSYEKL.

Written as DNA, the CDR3 is TGTGCCAGCTCACCACAGCGGGAGGGCTACGAGCAGTACTTC. It codes for CASSPQREGYEQYF. The V and J genes are TRBV18 and TRBJ2-7, with TRBD2 identical over 10 bases. CDR1 and CDR2 (germline): KGHSH, LQKENI. CDR3 length equals 14 residues. V was clipped by 1 base and J by 3 bases; unmatched bases: 0.